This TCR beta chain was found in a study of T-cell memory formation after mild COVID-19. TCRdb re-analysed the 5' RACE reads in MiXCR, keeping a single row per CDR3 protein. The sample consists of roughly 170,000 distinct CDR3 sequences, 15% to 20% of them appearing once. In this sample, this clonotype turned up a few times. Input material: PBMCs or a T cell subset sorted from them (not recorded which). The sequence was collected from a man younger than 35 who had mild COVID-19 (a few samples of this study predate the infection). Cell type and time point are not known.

The CDR3 nucleotides are TGTGCCAGCAGTCGACAGGAGTCTCACGAGCAGTACTTC. It translates to CASSRQESHEQYF. The chain employs TRBV2 and TRBJ2-7; TRBD1 is a possible D gene (6 bases). CDR1 and CDR2 from the germline V gene are SNHLY and FYNNEI. The CDR3 sequence is 13 residues long. V was shortened by 5 bases and J by 5 bases, with 13 bases between the two germline ends. Filled out from reference TRBV2 and TRBJ2-7, the complete variable domain reads EPEVTQTPSHQVTQMGQEVILRCVPISNHLYFYWYRQILGQKVEFLVSFYNNEISEKSEIFDDQFSVERPDGSNFTLKIRSTKLEDSAMYFCASSRQESHEQYFGPGTRLTVT.